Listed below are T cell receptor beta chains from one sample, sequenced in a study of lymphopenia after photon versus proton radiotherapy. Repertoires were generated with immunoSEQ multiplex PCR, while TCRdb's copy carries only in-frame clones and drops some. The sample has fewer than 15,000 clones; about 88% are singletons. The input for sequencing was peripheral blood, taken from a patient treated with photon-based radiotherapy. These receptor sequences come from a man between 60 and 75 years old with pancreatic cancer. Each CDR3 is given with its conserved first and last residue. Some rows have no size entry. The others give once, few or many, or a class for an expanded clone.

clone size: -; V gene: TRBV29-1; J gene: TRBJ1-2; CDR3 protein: CSVATAYGYTF
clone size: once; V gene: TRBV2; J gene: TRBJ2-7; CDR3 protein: CASSGYKRGSVYEQYF
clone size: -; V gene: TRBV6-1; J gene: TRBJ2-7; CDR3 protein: CASSARLAGGRNEQYF
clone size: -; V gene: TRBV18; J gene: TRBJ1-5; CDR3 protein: CASSRRQGNSNQPQHF
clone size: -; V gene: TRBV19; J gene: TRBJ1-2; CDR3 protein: CASSRTNYDGGYTF
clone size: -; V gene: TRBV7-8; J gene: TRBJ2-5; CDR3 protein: CASSSSFLKTQYF
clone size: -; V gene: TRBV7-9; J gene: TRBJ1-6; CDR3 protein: CASNPVAEASPLHF
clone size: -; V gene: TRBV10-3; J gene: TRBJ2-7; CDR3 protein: CAISIGTDEYEQYF
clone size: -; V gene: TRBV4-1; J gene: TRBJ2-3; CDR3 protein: CASSQKLDTDTQYF
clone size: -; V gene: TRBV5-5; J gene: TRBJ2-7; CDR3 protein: CASSSTNSYEQYF
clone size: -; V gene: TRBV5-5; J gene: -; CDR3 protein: CASSLHELEQYF
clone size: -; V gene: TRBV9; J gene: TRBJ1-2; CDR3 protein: CASTRLGLDYGYTF
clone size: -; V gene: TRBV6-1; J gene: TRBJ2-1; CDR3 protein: CASSEGSGVTNEQFF
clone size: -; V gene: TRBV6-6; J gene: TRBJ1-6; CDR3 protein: CASSSRGASYNSPLHF
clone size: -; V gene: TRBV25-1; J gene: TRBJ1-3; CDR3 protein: CASSPLGGNTIYF
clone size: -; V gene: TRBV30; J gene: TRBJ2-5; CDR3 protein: CAWNRREETQYF
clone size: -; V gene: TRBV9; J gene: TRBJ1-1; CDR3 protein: CASSVAERMLGTEAFF
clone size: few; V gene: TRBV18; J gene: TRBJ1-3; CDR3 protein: CASSNSRDRHGNTIYF
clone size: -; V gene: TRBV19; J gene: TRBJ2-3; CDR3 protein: CASRGDSADTQYF
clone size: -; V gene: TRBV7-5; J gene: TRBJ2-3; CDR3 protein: CARRWGLAAGRRDTQYF
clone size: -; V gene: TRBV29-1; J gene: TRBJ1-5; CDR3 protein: CSVRTDQNSNQPQHF
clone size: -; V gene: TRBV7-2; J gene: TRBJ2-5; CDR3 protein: CASRAGGGPQETQYF
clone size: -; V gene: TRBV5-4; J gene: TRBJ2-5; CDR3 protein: CASKGTSGANQETQYF
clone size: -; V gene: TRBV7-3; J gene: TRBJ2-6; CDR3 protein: CASSLRSSGANVLTF
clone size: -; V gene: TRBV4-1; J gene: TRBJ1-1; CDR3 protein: CASSYTVNTEAFF
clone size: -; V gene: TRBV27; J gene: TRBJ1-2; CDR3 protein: CASSRRGRGYTF
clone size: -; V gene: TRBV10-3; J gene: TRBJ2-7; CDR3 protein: CATLGHQNYEQYF
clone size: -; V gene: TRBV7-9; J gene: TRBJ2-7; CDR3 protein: CASSAPGTGAEQYF
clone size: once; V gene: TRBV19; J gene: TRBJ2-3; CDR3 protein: CASKPDTDTQYF
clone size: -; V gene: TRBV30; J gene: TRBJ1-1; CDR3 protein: CACGRTEAFF
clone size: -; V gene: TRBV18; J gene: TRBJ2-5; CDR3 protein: CASSPRGIETQYF
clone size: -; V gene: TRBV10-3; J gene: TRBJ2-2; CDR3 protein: CAIRTGAGELFF
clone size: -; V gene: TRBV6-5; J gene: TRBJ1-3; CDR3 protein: CASSPLAGSGNTIYF
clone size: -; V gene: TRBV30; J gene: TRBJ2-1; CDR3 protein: CAWSRGGYEQFF
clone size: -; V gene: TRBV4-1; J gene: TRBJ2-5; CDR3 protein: CASSQVAGGQETQYF
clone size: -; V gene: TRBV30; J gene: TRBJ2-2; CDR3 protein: CAWSVQGTGELFF
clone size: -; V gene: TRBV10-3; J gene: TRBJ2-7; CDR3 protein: CAISEGPGQSYEQYF
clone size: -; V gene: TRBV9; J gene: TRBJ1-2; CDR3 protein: CASSVALANNYGYTF
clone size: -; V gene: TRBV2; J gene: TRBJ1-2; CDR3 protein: CASSPNFYGYTF
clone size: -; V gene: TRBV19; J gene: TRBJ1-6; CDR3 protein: CASRAGQGAGSPLHF
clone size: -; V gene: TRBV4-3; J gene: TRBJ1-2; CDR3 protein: CASSQDPGDRNYGYTF
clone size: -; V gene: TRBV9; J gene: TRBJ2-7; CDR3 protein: CASSVAGRGGPYEQYF
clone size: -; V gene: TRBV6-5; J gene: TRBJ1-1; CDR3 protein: CASSQTGWGGTEAFF
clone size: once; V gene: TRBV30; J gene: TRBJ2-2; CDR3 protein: CAWSVLGVSGGELFF
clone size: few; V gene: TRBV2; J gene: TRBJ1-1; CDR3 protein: CASPRGALNTEAFF
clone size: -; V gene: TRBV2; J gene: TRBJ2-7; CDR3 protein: CASSQGYEQYF
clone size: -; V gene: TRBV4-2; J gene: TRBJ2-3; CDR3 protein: CASSHAGLAGSDTQYF
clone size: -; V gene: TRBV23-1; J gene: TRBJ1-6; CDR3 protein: CASNREGKKNSPLHF
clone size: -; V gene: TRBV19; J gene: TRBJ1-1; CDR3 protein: CASRETEDTEAFF
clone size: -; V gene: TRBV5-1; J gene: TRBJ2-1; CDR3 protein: CASSGTGGINEQFF
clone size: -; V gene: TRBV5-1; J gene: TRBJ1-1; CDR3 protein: CASSLSQGRNTEAFF
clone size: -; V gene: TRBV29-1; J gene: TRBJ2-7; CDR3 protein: CSALGGIAYEQYF
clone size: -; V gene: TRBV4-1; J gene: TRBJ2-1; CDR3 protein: CASSLRRGVAYNEQFF
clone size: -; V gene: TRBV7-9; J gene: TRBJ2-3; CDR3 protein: CASLSRGLAHPGRTDTQYF
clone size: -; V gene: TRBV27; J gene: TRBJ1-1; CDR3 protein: CASRLDTLNTEAFF